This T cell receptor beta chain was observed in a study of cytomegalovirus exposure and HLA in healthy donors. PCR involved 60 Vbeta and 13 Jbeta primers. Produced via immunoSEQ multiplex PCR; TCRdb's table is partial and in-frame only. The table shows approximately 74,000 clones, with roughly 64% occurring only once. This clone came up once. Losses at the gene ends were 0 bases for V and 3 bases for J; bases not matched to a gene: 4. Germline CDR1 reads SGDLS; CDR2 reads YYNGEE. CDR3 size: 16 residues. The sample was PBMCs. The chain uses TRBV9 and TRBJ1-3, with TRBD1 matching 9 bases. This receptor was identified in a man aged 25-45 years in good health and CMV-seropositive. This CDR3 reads CASSVDGTGFGNTIYF. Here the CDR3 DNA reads TGTGCCAGCAGCGTAGACGGGACAGGGTTTGGAAACACCATATATTTT.